This TCR beta chain was identified in a study of cytomegalovirus exposure and HLA in healthy donors. Points from the study as a whole: It was 150 to 200 TCR beta chains that were listed as cytomegalovirus-associated. In a later analysis, first-cohort TCR clusters were found to tend to co-occur in the 100 to 150 validation repertoires.

Regarding this clone: Its antigen is as yet unknown.

The CDR3 runs 13 residues. Losses at the gene ends were 4 bases for V and 1 base for J; bases not matched to a gene: 1. Looked up from germline, CDR1 is SQVTM and CDR2 is ANQGSEA. Only in-frame clones appear in the TCRdb table, and some are missing; sequencing was by immunoSEQ multiplex PCR. This repertoire shows under 150,000 clones, approximately 93% found once; its top ten account for under 0.8%. The chain is built from TRBV29-1 and TRBJ2-1; 7 nucleotides align to TRBD1. Sequenced input: PBMCs. The TCR originated in a man younger than 35 in good health and CMV-seronegative. In nucleotides, the CDR3 is TGCAGCGTTGTGGGACAGTCCTACAATGAGCAGTTCTTC. Protein sequence: CSVVGQSYNEQFF.